This note documents a single T cell receptor beta chain sequence. Antigen: not known. Profiled with immunoSEQ multiplex PCR; TCRdb holds only in-frame clones, not every one. The top ten clones hold 20% to 25% of a sample with 2,000 to 2,500 clones, around 84% of them seen once. Time point meaning: neoterminal ileum biopsy at postoperative endoscopy, about 6 months after surgery. The data belong to a study of T cell repertoires in ileal Crohn's disease. Overall study findings and caveats: Endoscopy was done a median around seven months after surgery.

The TCR comes from an adult with Crohn's disease. The sequenced sample consisted of ileal tissue.

CDR3 sequence (DNA): TGCGCCAGCAGCCAAGAGGACTACATGAACACCGGGGAGCTGTTTTTT. Amino acids: CASSQEDYMNTGELFF. This chain links TRBV4-1 with TRBJ2-2; possibly TRBD2 for D (6 bases). Trimming pared 0 bases from V and 1 base from J, leaving 9 bases between. From germline, CDR1 is MGHRA and CDR2 YSYEKL. This CDR3 is 16 amino acids long.